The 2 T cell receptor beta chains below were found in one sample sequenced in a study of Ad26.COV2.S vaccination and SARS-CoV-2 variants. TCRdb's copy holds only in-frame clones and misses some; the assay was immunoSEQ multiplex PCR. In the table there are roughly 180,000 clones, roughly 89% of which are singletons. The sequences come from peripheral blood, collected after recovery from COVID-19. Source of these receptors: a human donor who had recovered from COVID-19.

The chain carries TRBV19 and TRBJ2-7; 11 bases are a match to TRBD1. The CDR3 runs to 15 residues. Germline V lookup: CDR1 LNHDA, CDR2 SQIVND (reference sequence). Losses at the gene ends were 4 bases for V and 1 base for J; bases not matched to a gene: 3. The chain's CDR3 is CASSTWDRGSYEQYF. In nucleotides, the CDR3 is TGTGCCAGTAGTACGTGGGACAGGGGGTCCTACGAGCAGTACTTC.

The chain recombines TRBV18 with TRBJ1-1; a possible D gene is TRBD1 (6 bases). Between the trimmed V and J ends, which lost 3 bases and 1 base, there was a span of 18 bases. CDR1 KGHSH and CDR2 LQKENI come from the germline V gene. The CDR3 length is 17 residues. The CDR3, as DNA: TGTGCCAGCTCACCGTCGGGGGGCGTTACGACGAACACTGAAGCTTTCTTT. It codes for CASSPSGGVTTNTEAFF.